The 28 T cell receptor beta chains in this list originate from one sample, sequenced in a study of T-cell memory formation after mild COVID-19. One entry per CDR3 protein results from TCRdb running MiXCR on the 5' RACE reads. The sample carries hundreds of thousands of distinct CDR3 sequences, under 20% recorded once. The sample comprised PBMCs or a T cell subset sorted from them (not recorded which). The source is a man younger than 35 who had mild COVID-19 (a few samples of this study predate the infection). Cell type and time point are not known.

Only a few counts were recorded for this clonotype. V usage is TRBV7-2 and J usage is TRBJ2-5; D is perhaps TRBD2 (5 bases). The CDR3 consists of 14 residues. Germline CDR1 and CDR2: SGHTA and FQGNSA. The V and J ends lost 5 bases and 5 bases respectively, with 15 bases between them. The CDR3 loop reads CASSLGSQRETQYF. CDR3 nucleotide sequence: TGTGCCAGCAGCCTCGGTTCCCAGCGGGAGACCCAGTACTTC.

This clonotype was seen a handful of times. This chain connects TRBV7-9 to TRBJ2-1; D unclear. This CDR3 has 14 amino acids. Per germline, CDR1 SEHNR and CDR2 FQNEAQ (reference sequence). V was shortened by 6 bases and J by 0 bases, with 9 bases between the two germline ends. CDR3 amino acids: CASSQESSYNEQFF. The CDR3 DNA is TGTGCCAGCAGTCAGGAGAGCTCCTACAATGAGCAGTTCTTC.

The rearrangement joins TRBV21-1 to TRBJ2-3. TRBV21-1 is noted as a pseudogene. The length of the CDR3 is 17 residues. CDR3 DNA: TGTGCCAGCAGCAAAGAGTGGCAAGGGTCTTCTGTAGATACGCAGTATTTT. The encoded protein is CASSKEWQGSSVDTQYF.

This rearrangement joins TRBV7-8 to TRBJ1-1, with 7 nucleotides matching TRBD1. The CDR3 is 14 amino acids. Trimming cost V 5 bases and J 5 bases; bases outside gene matches: 8. The V gene's germline CDR1 is SGHVS and CDR2 FQNEAQ. The CDR3 loop reads CASSQDREGTEAFF. CDR3 DNA: TGTGCCAGCAGCCAAGACAGGGAGGGGACTGAAGCTTTCTTT.

This clonotype was seen more than once but under ten times. In DNA form, the CDR3 reads TGTGCCAGCAGCGTTGGGCAGTACTCCTACGAGCAGTACTTC. This translates into CASSVGQYSYEQYF. The chain joins TRBV9 to TRBJ2-7, with no clear D. The V end was cut by 2 bases, the J end by 0 bases, with 9 bases between. CDR1 is SGDLS and CDR2 is YYNGEE in the germline V gene. This CDR3 has 14 residues.

This sequence joins TRBV28 and TRBJ1-4, with TRBD1 as a possible D gene (6 bases). CDR3 length equals 13 residues. CDR1 and CDR2 (germline): MDHEN, SYDVKM. The V and J ends lost 7 bases and 10 bases respectively, with 16 bases between them. For the CDR3, the DNA is TGTGCCAGCAATCCACAGGGTTTAGGAAAACTGTTTTTT. Translation: CASNPQGLGKLFF.

This clonotype was seen only a few times. This sequence joins TRBV12-3 or TRBV12-4 and TRBJ1-5; no clear D gene. V was shortened by 5 bases and J by 1 base, with 9 bases between the two germline ends. This CDR3 region has 14 residues. In nucleotides, the CDR3 is TGTGCCAGCAGTACCGGGCCCAGCAATCAGCCCCAGCATTTT. Translating gives CASSTGPSNQPQHF.

The chain has TRBV6-6 and TRBJ2-1, with 15 bases identical to TRBD2. After removal of 7 bases from V and 9 bases from J, the junction contained 10 bases not matched to a gene. Germline CDR1 and CDR2: MNHNY and SVGAGI (reference sequence). The CDR3 is 16 residues long. CDR3 amino acids: CASTHGGLAGGGEQFF. The CDR3 nucleotides read TGTGCCAGCACCCACGGCGGACTAGCGGGGGGGGGTGAGCAGTTCTTC.

Only a few counts were recorded for this clonotype. The chain uses TRBV6-6 and TRBJ2-5, with 8 nucleotides matching TRBD2. V shed 8 bases and J 4 bases; nucleotides not matched to a gene: 9. The CDR3 covers 14 residues. Germline V CDR1 and CDR2: MNHNY, SVGAGI (reference sequence). The chain's CDR3 is CASQYPGGGETQYF. CDR3 sequence (DNA): TGTGCCAGCCAGTACCCCGGGGGGGGAGAGACCCAGTACTTC.

This rearrangement joins TRBV12-3 or TRBV12-4 to TRBJ1-5; no reliable D call. The CDR3 runs to 13 residues. Trimming removed 0 bases at V and 4 bases at J, with 4 bases between. CDR3 nucleotides: TGTGCCAGCAGTTTAGCGATGAATCAGCCCCAGCATTTT. It is translated as CASSLAMNQPQHF.

The gene calls are TRBV7-9 and TRBJ1-2; D is undetermined. The CDR3 loop spans 14 amino acids. Deletions cut 6 bases from V and 0 bases from J, with 11 bases between. Germline CDR1 reads SEHNR; CDR2 reads FQNEAQ (reference sequence). CDR3 bases: TGTGCCAGCAGGGGGAGGGCGGCTAACTATGGCTACACCTTC. It codes for CASRGRAANYGYTF.

This clonotype has a handful of counts. The chain is built from TRBV11-2 and TRBJ2-4; 8 bases line up with TRBD1. The CDR3 runs 18 residues. V dropped 5 bases and J dropped 2; count of bases not matched to a gene: 14. In germline, CDR1 is SGHAT, CDR2 FQNNGV. CDR3 protein: CASSLDRAESLTKNIQYF. CDR3 nucleotide sequence: TGTGCCAGCAGCCTGGACAGGGCTGAATCACTAACCAAAAACATTCAGTACTTC. The entire variable domain, with the rest obtained from reference TRBV11-2 and TRBJ2-4, is as follows: EAGVAQSPRYKIIEKRQSVAFWCNPISGHATLYWYQQILGQGPKLLIQFQNNGVVDDSQLPKDRFSAERLKGVDSTLKIQPAKLEDSAVYLCASSLDRAESLTKNIQYFGAGTRLSVL.

This clonotype was counted only a few times. The J gene is TRBJ2-1, the V gene TRBV7-2; the match to TRBD2 covers 10 bases. V shed 5 bases and J 6 bases; nucleotides not matched to a gene: 4. The CDR3 has 14 residues. Per germline, CDR1 SGHTA and CDR2 FQGNSA. The CDR3 sequence: CASSTRTSGNEQFF. The DNA for the CDR3 is TGTGCCAGCAGCACAAGGACTAGCGGCAATGAGCAGTTCTTC.

The gene calls are TRBV7-2 and TRBJ1-6; D might be TRBD1 (5 bases). CDR3 size: 15 residues. Per germline, CDR1 SGHTA and CDR2 FQGNSA. V lost 2 bases and J lost 6, with 11 bases in between. The CDR3 loop is CASSLNGAANSPLHF. The CDR3 coding sequence is TGTGCCAGCAGCTTAAATGGGGCGGCTAATTCACCCCTCCACTTT.

This clonotype turned up a few times. V usage is TRBV7-3 and J usage is TRBJ2-2; D perhaps matches TRBD2 (5 bases). V dropped 5 bases and J dropped 2 bases, with 9 bases sitting between them. CDR1 SGHTA and CDR2 FQGTGA come from the germline V gene. CDR3 length equals 14 residues. The CDR3 bases are TGTGCCAGCAGCACCAGCGGCAACACCGGGGAGCTGTTTTTT. Protein: CASSTSGNTGELFF.

The V gene is TRBV2, the J gene TRBJ2-7; no reliable D call. The CDR3 extends over 13 amino acids. Trimming pared 4 bases from V and 3 bases from J, leaving 10 bases between. Germline lookup yields CDR1 SNHLY and CDR2 FYNNEI. The CDR3 DNA reads TGTGCCAGCAGTGGGGCGGACCGCTACGAGCAGTACTTC. The encoded protein is CASSGADRYEQYF.

The chain joins TRBV9 to TRBJ1-2; D is ambiguous. The CDR3 consists of 12 residues. The V and J ends lost 7 bases and 2 bases respectively, with 9 bases between them. Germline CDR1 and CDR2: SGDLS and YYNGEE. CDR3 coding DNA: TGTGCCAGCCATGGGTGGAACTATGGCTACACCTTC. This codes for CASHGWNYGYTF.

This clonotype was recorded a few times. CDR3 sequence: CASSIDGEARTGELFF. CDR3 DNA sequence: TGTGCCAGTAGTATCGATGGGGAGGCGCGCACCGGGGAGCTGTTTTTT. The V gene is TRBV19, the J gene TRBJ2-2; D perhaps matches TRBD2 (6 bases). Trimming shortened V by 3 bases and J by 4 bases, and 15 bases separated the two germline ends. Germline lookup yields CDR1 LNHDA and CDR2 SQIVND (reference sequence). This CDR3 comprises 16 residues.

The genes are TRBV10-3 and TRBJ1-2, with D uncertain. Per the germline V gene, CDR1 is ENHRY and CDR2 is SYGVKD. V was trimmed by 4 bases and J by 4 bases, leaving 13 bases between them. This CDR3 is built from 14 residues. The CDR3 sequence is CAISVGEGSYGYTF. CDR3 bases: TGTGCCATCAGTGTTGGGGAGGGCTCCTATGGCTACACCTTC.

This rearrangement joins TRBV6-2 or TRBV6-3 to TRBJ1-2; 9 bases agree with TRBD1. Germline CDR1 is MNHEY and CDR2 is SVGEGT. CDR3 length: 14 residues. V lost 6 bases to trimming and J lost 4 bases; unmatched junction nucleotides: 6. The CDR3 DNA reads as TGTGCCAGCAGAAAGGGACAGGGAGTCTATGGCTACACCTTC. Its protein product is CASRKGQGVYGYTF.

This chain uses TRBV6-2 or TRBV6-3 with TRBJ2-7, with 9 bases that match TRBD1. This CDR3 contains 15 residues. Trimming at V came to 6 bases and at J to 1 base, leaving 7 bases not matched to a gene. Germline V gene lookup returns CDR1 MNHEY and CDR2 SVGEGT. CDR3 loop: CASRPDRGISYEQYV. The CDR3, as DNA: TGTGCCAGCAGGCCGGACAGGGGAATATCCTACGAGCAGTACGTC.

This clonotype was detected only a few times. This rearrangement joins TRBV19 to TRBJ2-4; D may be TRBD2 (5 bases). V lost 3 bases, J lost 5 bases, and 17 bases lay in between. Germline lookup yields CDR1 LNHDA and CDR2 SQIVND (reference sequence). The CDR3 runs to 16 residues. The CDR3 bases are TGTGCCAGTAGTATTCGGAGGACCGTGGCCCAAAACATTCAGTACTTC. The encoded protein is CASSIRRTVAQNIQYF.

The J gene is TRBJ2-5, the V gene TRBV12-3 or TRBV12-4; TRBD1 aligns across 8 bases. CDR3 length: 14 residues. Losses at the gene ends were 6 bases for V and 3 bases for J; bases not matched to a gene: 6. The CDR3 region has the DNA TGTGCCAGCAGCCGACAGGGGCCAAAAGAGACCCAGTACTTC. This gives the protein CASSRQGPKETQYF.

The chain has TRBV11-1 and TRBJ1-1; D is undetermined. Between the trimmed V and J ends, which lost 6 bases and 1 base, there was a span of 6 bases. The germline CDR1 and CDR2 sequences are SGHAT and FQDESV (reference sequence). This CDR3 has 12 amino acids. CDR3 in amino acids: CASSRQNTEAFF. The DNA of the CDR3 is TGTGCCAGCAGTCGACAGAACACTGAAGCTTTCTTT.

The rearrangement uses TRBV20-1 and TRBJ1-4; tentative D call: TRBD1 (5 bases). CDR1 DFQATT and CDR2 SNEGSKA come from the germline V gene (reference sequence). The CDR3 contains 12 residues. V lost 1 base to trimming and J lost 14 bases, with 14 bases between them. The CDR3, as DNA: TGCAGTGCTAGAGTGGGGCGGGGCCTCCTGTTTTTT. Translated, it gives CSARVGRGLLFF.

There are a few counts of this clonotype. The chain combines TRBV2 with TRBJ1-6; tentatively, D is TRBD1 (5 bases). This CDR3 comprises 14 residues. V lost 6 bases and J lost 11, with 17 bases in between. Per the germline V gene, CDR1 is SNHLY and CDR2 is FYNNEI. The CDR3 loop is CASRLQVFEAPLHF. The DNA of the CDR3 is TGTGCCAGCAGGTTACAGGTTTTTGAGGCACCCCTCCACTTT.

The CDR3 nucleotides are TGTGCCAGCAGCCAAGTGGTGGGGCTAGGGACTGAAGCTTTCTTT. Its translation is CASSQVVGLGTEAFF. The rearrangement links TRBV7-9 to TRBJ1-1; tentatively, D is TRBD1 (5 bases). From germline, CDR1 is SEHNR and CDR2 FQNEAQ (reference sequence). The CDR3 length is 15 residues. V was shortened by 5 bases and J by 5 bases, with 18 bases between the two germline ends.

The chain uses TRBV6-1 and TRBJ2-7, with 8 bases aligning to TRBD1. V trimming: 6 bases; J trimming: 2 bases; junction bases outside the gene matches: 12. Looked up from germline, CDR1 is MNHNS and CDR2 is SASEGT. The CDR3 loop spans 16 amino acids. As DNA, the CDR3 is TGTGCCAGCAGAACTCCCCGGACAGGGCACCCCTACGAGCAGTACTTC. Translated, it gives CASRTPRTGHPYEQYF.